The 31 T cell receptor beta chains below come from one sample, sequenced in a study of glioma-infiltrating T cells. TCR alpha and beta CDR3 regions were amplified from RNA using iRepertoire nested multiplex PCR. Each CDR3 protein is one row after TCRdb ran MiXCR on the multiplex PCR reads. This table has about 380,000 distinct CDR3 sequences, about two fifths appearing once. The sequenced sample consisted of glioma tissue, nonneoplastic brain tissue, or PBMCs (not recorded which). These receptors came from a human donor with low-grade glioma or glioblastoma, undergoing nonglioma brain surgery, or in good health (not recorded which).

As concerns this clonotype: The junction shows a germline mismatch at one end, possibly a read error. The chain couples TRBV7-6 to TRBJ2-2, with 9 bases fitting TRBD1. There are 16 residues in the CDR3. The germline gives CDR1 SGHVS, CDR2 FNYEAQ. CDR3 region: CASSLGTGTGSGELFF. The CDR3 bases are TGTGCTAGCAGCTTAGGTACCGGGACAGGGTCCGGGGAGCTGTTTTTT.

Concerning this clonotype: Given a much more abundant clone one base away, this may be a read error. CDR3 bases: TGCAGTGCTACCATAGCGGGACCTTCCTACGATCAGTACTTC. It encodes CSATIAGPSYDQYF. This chain links TRBV20-1 with TRBJ2-7; 8 bases map to TRBD2. Germline V gives CDR1 DFQATT, CDR2 SNEGSKA (reference sequence). The CDR3 loop spans 14 amino acids.

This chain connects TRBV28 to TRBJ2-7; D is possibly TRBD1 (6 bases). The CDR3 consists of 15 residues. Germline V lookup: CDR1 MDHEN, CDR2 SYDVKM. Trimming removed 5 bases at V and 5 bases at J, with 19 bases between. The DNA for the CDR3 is TGTGCCAGCAGTCCGCAATCCAGGGGATTTGACGAGCAGTACTTC. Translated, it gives CASSPQSRGFDEQYF. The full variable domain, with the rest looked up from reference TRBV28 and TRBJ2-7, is DVKVTQSSRYLVKRTGEKVFLECVQDMDHENMFWYRQDPGLGLRLIYFSYDVKMKEKGDIPEGYSVSREKKERFSLILESASTNQTSMYLCASSPQSRGFDEQYFGPGTRLTVT.

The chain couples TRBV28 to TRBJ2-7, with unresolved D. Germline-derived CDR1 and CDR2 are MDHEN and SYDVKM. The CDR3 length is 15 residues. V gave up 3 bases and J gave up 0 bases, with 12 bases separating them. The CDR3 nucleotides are TGTGCCAGCAGTTTCGGTCAGCCTTTCTCCTACGAGCAGTACTTC. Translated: CASSFGQPFSYEQYF.

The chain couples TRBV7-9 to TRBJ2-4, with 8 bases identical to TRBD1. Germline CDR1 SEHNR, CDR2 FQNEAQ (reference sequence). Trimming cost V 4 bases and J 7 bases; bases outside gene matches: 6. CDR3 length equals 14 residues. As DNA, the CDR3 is TGTGCCAGCAGCTCACAGGGGGAGTTGAACATTCAGTACTTC. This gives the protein CASSSQGELNIQYF.

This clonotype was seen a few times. The CDR3 loop reads CASTSGTTLYNEQFF. The DNA for the CDR3 is TGTGCCAGTACCTCCGGGACAACACTTTACAATGAGCAGTTCTTC. The chain links TRBV19 to TRBJ2-1; tentative D call: TRBD1 (6 bases). Germline CDR1 LNHDA, CDR2 SQIVND (reference sequence). V gave up 7 bases and J gave up 4 bases, with 17 bases separating them. The length of the CDR3 is 15 residues. The full variable domain, completed using reference TRBV19 and TRBJ2-1, is DGGITQSPKYLFRKEGQNVTLSCEQNLNHDAMYWYRQDPGQGLRLIYYSQIVNDFQKGDIAEGYSVSREKKESFPLTVTSAQKNPTAFYLCASTSGTTLYNEQFFGPGTRLTVL.

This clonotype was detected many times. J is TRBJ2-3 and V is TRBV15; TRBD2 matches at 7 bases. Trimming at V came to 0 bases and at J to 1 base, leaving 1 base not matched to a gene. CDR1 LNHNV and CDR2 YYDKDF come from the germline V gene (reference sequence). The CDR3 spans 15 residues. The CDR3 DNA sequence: TGTGCCACCAGCAGAGAAGCGGGGCGCACAGATACGCAGTATTTT. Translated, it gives CATSREAGRTDTQYF.

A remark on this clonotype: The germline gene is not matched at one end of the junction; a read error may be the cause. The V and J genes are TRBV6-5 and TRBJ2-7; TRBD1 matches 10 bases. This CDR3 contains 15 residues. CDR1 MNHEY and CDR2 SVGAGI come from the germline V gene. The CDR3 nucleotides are TGTGCCAGCAGTTACTCGACAGGGGGCTCCTACGAGCGGTACTTC. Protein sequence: CASSYSTGGSYERYF.

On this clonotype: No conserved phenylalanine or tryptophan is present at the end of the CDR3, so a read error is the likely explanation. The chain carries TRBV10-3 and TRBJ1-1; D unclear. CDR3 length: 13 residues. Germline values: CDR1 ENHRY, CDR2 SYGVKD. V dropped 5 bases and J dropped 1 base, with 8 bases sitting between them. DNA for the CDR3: TGTGCCATCAGTCCCCAGGCGAACACTGAAGCTTTCCTT. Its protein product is CAISPQANTEAFL.

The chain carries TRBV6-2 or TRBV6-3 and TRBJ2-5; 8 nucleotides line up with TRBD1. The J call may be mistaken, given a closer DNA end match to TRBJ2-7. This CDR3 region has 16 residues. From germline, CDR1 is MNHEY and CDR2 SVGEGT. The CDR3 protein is CASSPRFGTGAYEQYF. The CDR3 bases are TGTGCCAGCAGTCCCCGCTTTGGGACAGGCGCCTACGAGCAGTACTTC.

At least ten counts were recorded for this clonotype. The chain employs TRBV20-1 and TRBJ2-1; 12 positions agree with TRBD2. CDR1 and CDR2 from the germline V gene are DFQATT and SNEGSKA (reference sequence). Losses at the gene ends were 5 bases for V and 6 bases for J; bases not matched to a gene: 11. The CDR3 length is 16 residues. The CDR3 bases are TGCAGTGCTCGACGACTAGCGGGAGCTAATGGCAATGAGCAGTTCTTC. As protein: CSARRLAGANGNEQFF.

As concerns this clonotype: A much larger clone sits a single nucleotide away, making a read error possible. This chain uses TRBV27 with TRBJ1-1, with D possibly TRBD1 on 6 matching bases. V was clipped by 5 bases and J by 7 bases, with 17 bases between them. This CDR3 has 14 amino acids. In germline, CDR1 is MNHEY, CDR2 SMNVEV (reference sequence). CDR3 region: CASSLLQGRNEAFF. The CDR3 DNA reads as TGTGCCAGCAGTCTTCTCCAGGGGCGAAATGAAGCTTTCTTT.

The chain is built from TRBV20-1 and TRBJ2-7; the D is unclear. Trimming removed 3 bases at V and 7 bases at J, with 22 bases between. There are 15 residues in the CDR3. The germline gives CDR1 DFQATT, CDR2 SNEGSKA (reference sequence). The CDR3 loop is CSAREGRSPTWEQYF. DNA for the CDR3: TGCAGTGCTAGGGAAGGACGGAGTCCTACGTGGGAGCAGTACTTC.

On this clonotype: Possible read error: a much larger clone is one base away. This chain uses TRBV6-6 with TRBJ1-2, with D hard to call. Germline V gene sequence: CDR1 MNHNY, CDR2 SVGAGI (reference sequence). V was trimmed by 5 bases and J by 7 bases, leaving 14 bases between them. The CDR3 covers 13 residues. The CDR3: CASSTERVSGYTF. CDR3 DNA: TGTGCCAGCAGTACAGAGAGGGTCTCTGGCTACACCTTC.

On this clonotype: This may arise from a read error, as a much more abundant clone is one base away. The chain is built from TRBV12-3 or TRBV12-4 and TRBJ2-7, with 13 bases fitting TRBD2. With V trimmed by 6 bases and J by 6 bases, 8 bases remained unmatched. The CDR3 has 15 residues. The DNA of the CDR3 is TGTGCCAGCAGCCTACTAGCGGGAGGGCCCCTCGAGCAGTACTTC. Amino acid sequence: CASSLLAGGPLEQYF.

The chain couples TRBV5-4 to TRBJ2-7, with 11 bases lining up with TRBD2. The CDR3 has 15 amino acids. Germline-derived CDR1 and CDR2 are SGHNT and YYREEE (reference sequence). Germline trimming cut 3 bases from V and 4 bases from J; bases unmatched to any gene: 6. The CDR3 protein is CASSYLSGRGYEQYF. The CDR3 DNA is TGTGCCAGCAGCTACCTTAGCGGGAGGGGATACGAGCAGTACTTC.

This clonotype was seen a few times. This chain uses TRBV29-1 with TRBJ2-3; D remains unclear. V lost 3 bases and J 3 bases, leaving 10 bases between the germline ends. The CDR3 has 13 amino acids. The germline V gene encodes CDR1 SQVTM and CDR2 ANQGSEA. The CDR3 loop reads CSVDWATTDTQYF. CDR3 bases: TGCAGCGTTGACTGGGCGACAACAGATACGCAGTATTTT.

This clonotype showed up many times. CDR3: CASSYSPWARNTEAFF. CDR3 sequence (DNA): TGTGCCAGCAGTTACTCTCCGTGGGCAAGGAACACTGAAGCTTTCTTT. This sequence joins TRBV6-6 and TRBJ1-1; D is ambiguous. This CDR3 region has 16 residues. V lost 0 bases, J lost 1 base, and 12 bases lay in between. The germline V gene has CDR1 MNHNY and CDR2 SVGAGI (reference sequence).

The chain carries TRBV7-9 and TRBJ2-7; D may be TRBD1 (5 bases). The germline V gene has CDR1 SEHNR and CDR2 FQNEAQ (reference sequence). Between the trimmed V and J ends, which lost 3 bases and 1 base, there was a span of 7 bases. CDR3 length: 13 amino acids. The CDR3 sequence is CASSLTESYEQYF. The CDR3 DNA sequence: TGTGCCAGCAGCTTGACAGAGTCCTACGAGCAGTACTTC. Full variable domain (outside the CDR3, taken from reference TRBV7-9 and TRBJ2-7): DTGVSQNPRHKITKRGQNVTFRCDPISEHNRLYWYRQTLGQGPEFLTYFQNEAQLEKSRLLSDRFSAERPKGSFSTLEIQRTEQGDSAMYLCASSLTESYEQYFGPGTRLTVT.

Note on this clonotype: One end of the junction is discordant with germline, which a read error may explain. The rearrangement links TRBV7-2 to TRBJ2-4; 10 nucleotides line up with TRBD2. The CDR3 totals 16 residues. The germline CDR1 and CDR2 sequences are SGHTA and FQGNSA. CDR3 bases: TGTGCCAACAGCTTAGCGGGGGGACTGGCTCCGAACATTCAGTACTTC. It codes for CANSLAGGLAPNIQYF.

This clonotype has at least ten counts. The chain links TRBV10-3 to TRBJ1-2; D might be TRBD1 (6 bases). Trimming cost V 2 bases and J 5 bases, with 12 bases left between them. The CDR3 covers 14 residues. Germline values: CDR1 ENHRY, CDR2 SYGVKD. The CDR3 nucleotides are TGTGCCATCAGTGAGCCGGACAGCAGATATGGCTACACCTTC. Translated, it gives CAISEPDSRYGYTF.

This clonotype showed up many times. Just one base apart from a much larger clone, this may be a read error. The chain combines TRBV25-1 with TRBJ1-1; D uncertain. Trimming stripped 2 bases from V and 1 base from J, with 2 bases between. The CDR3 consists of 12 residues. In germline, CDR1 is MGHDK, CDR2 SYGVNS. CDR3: CASSEGNTEAFF. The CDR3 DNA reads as TGTGCCAGCAGTGAAGGGAACACTGAAGCTTTCTTT.

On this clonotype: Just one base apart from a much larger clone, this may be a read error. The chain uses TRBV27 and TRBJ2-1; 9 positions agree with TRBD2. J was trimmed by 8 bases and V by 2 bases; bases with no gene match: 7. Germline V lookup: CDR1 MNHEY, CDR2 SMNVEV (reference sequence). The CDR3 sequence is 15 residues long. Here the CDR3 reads CASSLAGGPRDEQFF. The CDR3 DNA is TGTGCCAGCAGTTTAGCGGGAGGGCCCCGGGATGAGCAGTTCTTC.

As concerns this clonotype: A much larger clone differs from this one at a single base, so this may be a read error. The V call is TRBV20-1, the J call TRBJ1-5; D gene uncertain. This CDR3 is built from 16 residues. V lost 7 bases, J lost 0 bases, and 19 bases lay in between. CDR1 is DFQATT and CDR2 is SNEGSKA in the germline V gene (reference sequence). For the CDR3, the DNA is TGCAGTGTGGACTACGGACTGGGATATAGCAATCAGCCCCAGCATTTT. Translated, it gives CSVDYGLGYSNQPQHF.

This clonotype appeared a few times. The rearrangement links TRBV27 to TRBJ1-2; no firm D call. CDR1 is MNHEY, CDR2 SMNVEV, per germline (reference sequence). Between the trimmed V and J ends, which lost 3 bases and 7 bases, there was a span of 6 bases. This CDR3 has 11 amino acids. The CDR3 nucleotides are TGTGCCAGCAGTTTGGCCGCTGGCTACACCTTC. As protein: CASSLAAGYTF.

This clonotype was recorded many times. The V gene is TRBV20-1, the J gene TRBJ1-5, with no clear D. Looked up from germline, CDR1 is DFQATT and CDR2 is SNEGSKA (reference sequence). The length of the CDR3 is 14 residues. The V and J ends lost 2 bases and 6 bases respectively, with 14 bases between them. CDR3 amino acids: CSARSKGGVQPQHF. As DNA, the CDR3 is TGCAGTGCTAGATCAAAAGGAGGAGTTCAGCCCCAGCATTTT.

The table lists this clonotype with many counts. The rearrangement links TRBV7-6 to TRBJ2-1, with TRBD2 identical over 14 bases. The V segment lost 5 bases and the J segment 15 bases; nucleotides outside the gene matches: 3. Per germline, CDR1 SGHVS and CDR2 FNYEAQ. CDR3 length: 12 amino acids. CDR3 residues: CASSRLAGGVFF. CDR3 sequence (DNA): TGTGCCAGCAGCAGACTAGCGGGAGGGGTGTTCTTC.

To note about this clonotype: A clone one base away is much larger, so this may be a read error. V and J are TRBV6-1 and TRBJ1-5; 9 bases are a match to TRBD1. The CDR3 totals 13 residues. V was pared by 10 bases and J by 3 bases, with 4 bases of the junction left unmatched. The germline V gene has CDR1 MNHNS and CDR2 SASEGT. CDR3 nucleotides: TGTGCCATCGGGGACAGGGACAATCAGCCCCAGCATTTT. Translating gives CAIGDRDNQPQHF.

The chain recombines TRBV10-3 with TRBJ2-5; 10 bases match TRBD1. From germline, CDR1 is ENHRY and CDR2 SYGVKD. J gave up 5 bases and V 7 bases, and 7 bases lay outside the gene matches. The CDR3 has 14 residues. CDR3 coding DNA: TGTGCCATCAAAGGACAGGGGGTGACTGAGACCCAGTACTTC. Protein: CAIKGQGVTETQYF.

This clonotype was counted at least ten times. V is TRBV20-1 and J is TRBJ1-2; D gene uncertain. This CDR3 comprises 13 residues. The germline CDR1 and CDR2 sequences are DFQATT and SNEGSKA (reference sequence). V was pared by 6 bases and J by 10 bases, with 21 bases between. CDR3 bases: TGCAGTGCCACCCCGAGGGTCCCCCCGGTCTACACCTTC. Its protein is CSATPRVPPVYTF.

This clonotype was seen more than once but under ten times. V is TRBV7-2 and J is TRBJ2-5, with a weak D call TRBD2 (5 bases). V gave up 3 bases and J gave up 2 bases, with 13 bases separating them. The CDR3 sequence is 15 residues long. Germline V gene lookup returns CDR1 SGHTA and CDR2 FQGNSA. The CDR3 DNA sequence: TGTGCCAGCAGCTTGTATGGACTTGAACAAGAGACCCAGTACTTC. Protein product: CASSLYGLEQETQYF.